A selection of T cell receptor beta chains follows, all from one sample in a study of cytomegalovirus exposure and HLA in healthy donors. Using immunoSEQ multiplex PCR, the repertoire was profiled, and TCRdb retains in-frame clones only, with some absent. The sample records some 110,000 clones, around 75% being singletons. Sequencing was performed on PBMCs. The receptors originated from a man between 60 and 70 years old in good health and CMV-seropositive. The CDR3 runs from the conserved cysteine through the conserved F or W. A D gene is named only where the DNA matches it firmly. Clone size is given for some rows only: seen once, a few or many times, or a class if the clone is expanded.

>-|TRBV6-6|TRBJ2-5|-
TGTGCCAGCAGACCGCGCGCGGGGGCGGAAGAGACCCAGTACTTC
CASRPRAGAEETQYF
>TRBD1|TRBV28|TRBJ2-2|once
TGTGCCAGCAGTTTGCGGGACAGGCCGAACACCGGGGAGCTGTTTTTT
CASSLRDRPNTGELFF
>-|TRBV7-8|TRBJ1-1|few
TGTGCCAGCAGCTTAGTTCGCACTGAAGCTTTCTTT
CASSLVRTEAFF
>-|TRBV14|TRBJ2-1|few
TGTGCCAGCAGCCAAGAGGCAGTCTACAATGAGCAGTTCTTC
CASSQEAVYNEQFF
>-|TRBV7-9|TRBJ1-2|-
TGTGCCAGCAGCTTATCCGCAGGCCAAGGCTACACCTTC
CASSLSAGQGYTF
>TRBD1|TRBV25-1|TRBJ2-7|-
TGTGCCGCTAGACAGGGGGAGTACGAGCAGTACTTC
CAARQGEYEQYF
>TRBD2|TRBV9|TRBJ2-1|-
TGTGCCAGCTCCGTGGGCGGGGGAGACAATGAGCAGTTCTTC
CASSVGGGDNEQFF
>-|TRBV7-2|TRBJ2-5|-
TGTGCCAGCAGCCGGGGATTGGAGACCCAGTACTTC
CASSRGLETQYF
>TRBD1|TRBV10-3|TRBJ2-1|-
TGTGCCATCAGGCGGGACAGGGGGAACAATGAGCAGTTCTTC
CAIRRDRGNNEQFF
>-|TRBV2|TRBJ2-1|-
TGTGCCAGCAGGTACGCGACAGCTGAGCAGTTCTTC
CASRYATAEQFF
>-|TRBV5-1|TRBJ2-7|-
TGCGCCAGCAGCAACGACCCTTGGGGCCACGAGCAGTACTTC
CASSNDPWGHEQYF
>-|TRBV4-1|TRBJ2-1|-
TGCGCCAGCAGCCAAGATAGCAGGGGACGGCACAATGAGCAGTTCTTC
CASSQDSRGRHNEQFF
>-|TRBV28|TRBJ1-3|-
TGTGCCAGCAGTCCACTACACCCTGGAAACACCATATATTTT
CASSPLHPGNTIYF
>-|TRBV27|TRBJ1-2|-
TGTGCCAGCAGTACAGGGCTCTATGGCTACACCTTC
CASSTGLYGYTF
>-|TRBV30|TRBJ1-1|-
TGTGCCTGGGCGGGGGGTTGGAACACTGAAGCTTTCTTT
CAWAGGWNTEAFF
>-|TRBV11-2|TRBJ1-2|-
TGTGCCAGCAGCCCCCAGGGCATTGGCTACACCTTC
CASSPQGIGYTF
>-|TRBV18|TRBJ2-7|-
TGTGCCAGCTCACCCACTAGCTCCTACGAGCAGTACTTC
CASSPTSSYEQYF
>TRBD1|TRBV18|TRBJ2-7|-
TGTGCCAGCTCACTTTACACCCCCGGGACAGGGAACTCCTACGAGCAGTACTTC
CASSLYTPGTGNSYEQYF
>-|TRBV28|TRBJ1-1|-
TGTGCCAGCAGTCCTTCGGGGTACACTGAAGCTTTCTTT
CASSPSGYTEAFF
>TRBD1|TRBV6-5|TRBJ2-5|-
TGTGCCAGCAGTTACACCGGACAGGGGAAAGAGACCCAGTACTTC
CASSYTGQGKETQYF
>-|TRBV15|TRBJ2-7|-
TGTGCCACCAGCAGAGATCAGCCGGGAATCTCCTACGAGCAGTACTTC
CATSRDQPGISYEQYF
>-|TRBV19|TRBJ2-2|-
TGTGCCAGTAAAACCCAGCAGGGCGACGGGGAGCTGTTTTTT
CASKTQQGDGELFF
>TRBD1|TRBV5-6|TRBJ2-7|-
TGTGCCAGCAGCGCAGGGACAGGGAACTACGAGCAGTACTTC
CASSAGTGNYEQYF
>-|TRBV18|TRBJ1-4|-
TGTGCCAGCTCACCAGCGGGGCCAAGGGACGACAAACTGTTTTTT
CASSPAGPRDDKLFF
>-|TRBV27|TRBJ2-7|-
TGTGCCAGCAGTCCCGGAGTTCCCCACGAGCAGTACTTC
CASSPGVPHEQYF
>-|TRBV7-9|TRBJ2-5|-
TGTGCCAGCGACCGGGACAAAAGCGTCCAAGAGACCCAGTACTTC
CASDRDKSVQETQYF
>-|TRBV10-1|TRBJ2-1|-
TGCGCCAGCAGCGGAGGCGGGGTAGGGAATGAGCAGTTCTTC
CASSGGGVGNEQFF
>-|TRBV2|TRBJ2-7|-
TGTGCCAGCAGAGCGGACGGCTACGAGCAGTACTTC
CASRADGYEQYF
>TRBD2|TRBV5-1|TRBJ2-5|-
TGCGCCAGCAGCTTGGAGACTAGCTATAAGCAGTACTTC
CASSLETSYKQYF
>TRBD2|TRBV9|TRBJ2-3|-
TGTGCCAGCAGCGTAAGGAGCGGGGGGGAAGTCACAGATACGCAGTATTTT
CASSVRSGGEVTDTQYF
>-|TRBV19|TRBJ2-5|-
TGTGCCAGTAGTATCGGACAGCAAGAGACCCAGTACTTC
CASSIGQQETQYF
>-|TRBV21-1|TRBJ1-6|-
TGTGCCCCTCCGGGATCACCCCTCCACTTT
CAPPGSPLHF
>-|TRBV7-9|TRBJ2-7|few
TGTGCCAGCAGCCTCCCCTTAGTCACCGGGGGCGAGCAGTACTTC
CASSLPLVTGGEQYF
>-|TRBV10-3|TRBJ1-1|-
TGTGCCATCAGTGGGGCAGCAGGTCGAGACACCTCTGAAGCTTTCTTT
CAISGAAGRDTSEAFF
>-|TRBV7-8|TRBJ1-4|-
TGTGCCAGCAGCTTAGCTCGCCGGAGTAATGAAAAACTGTTTTTT
CASSLARRSNEKLFF
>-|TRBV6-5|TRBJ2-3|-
TGTGCCAGCAGTTCCGGCGTGGAGGGGGCGAATACGCAGTATTTT
CASSSGVEGANTQYF
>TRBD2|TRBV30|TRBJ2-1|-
TGTGCCTGGCTTTCGAGCGGGGCTTACAATGAGCAGTTCTTC
CAWLSSGAYNEQFF
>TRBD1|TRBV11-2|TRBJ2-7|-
TGTGCCAGCAGCCCCTTAAAACATGGGACAGTCTACGAGCAGTACTTC
CASSPLKHGTVYEQYF
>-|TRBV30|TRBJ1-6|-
TGTGCCTGGGCGGGTCGTTCACCCCTCCACTTT
CAWAGRSPLHF
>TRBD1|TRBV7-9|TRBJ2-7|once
TGTGCCAGCAGCGCACGGGACAGGGAATTGGGAGCACGGGACGAGCAGTACTTC
CASSARDRELGARDEQYF
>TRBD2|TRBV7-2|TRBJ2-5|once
TGTGCCAGCAGCTTAGGGCTAGCGGGGGGGCAAGAGACCCAGTACTTC
CASSLGLAGGQETQYF
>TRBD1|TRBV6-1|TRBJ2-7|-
TGTGCCAGCAGTACTACAGGGGCCTCCTACGAGCAGTACTTC
CASSTTGASYEQYF
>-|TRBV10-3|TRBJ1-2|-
TGTGCCATCAGTGAGCCGGGGGGGGCGGGCTACACCTTC
CAISEPGGAGYTF
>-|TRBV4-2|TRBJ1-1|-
TGTGCCAGCAGCCACTTCTTAGCTACTGAAGCTTTCTTT
CASSHFLATEAFF
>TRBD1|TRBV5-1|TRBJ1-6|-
TGCGCCAGCAGCTTGGGACAGGGGAGAAATTCACCCCTCCACTTT
CASSLGQGRNSPLHF
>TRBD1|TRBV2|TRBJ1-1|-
TGTGCCAACAGGGGACAGCTAAACACTGAAGCTTTCTTT
CANRGQLNTEAFF
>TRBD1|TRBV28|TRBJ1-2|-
TGTGCCAGCAGAGACACAGGGGGCGTTTATGATGGCTACACCTTC
CASRDTGGVYDGYTF
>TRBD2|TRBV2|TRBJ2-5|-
TGTGCCAGCAGTGTACTTGGACTAGCTCGGGAGACCCAGTACTTC
CASSVLGLARETQYF
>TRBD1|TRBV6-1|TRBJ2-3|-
TGTGCCAGCAGTGAGCCAGGGGGCTTGGTAGATACGCAGTATTTT
CASSEPGGLVDTQYF
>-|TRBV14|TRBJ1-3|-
TGTGCCAGCAGCCTCAGTGGAAACACCATATATTTT
CASSLSGNTIYF
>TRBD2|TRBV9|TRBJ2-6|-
TGTGCCAGCAGCGCGCCCCTCGGGAGGGGGGCCAACGTCCTGACTTTC
CASSAPLGRGANVLTF
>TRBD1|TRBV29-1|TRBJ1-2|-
TGCAGCGTTGGACAGGGGGCACATGGCTACACCTTC
CSVGQGAHGYTF
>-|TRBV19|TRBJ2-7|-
TGTGCCAGTAGTACCCGCCGCGGTCGGCGGCCCCTCTCCTACGAGCAGTACTTC
CASSTRRGRRPLSYEQYF
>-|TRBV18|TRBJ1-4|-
TGTGCCAGCTCGCCCAATACAGGCTCAGCAACTAATGAAAAACTGTTTTTT
CASSPNTGSATNEKLFF
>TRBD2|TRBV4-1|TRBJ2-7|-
TGCGCCAGCAGCCAAGATAGCGGGGGCTATACCTACGAGCAGTACTTC
CASSQDSGGYTYEQYF
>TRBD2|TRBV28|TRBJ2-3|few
TGTGCCAGCAGCGGTCTGGGTCTAGCGGGGGGTCAGGATACGCAGTATTTT
CASSGLGLAGGQDTQYF
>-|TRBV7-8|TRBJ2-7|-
TGTGCCAGCAGCCCCCGACGCGACGGGGGAAAATACGAGCAGTACTTC
CASSPRRDGGKYEQYF
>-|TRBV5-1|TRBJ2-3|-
TGCGCCAGCAGCTTGGTTCCGGGGTCAGATACGCAGTATTTT
CASSLVPGSDTQYF
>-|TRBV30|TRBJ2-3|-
TGTGCCTGGAGTGTGGGGGCAGGAGATACGCAGTATTTT
CAWSVGAGDTQYF